Listed below are T cell receptor beta chains from one sample, sequenced in a study of T-cell reconstitution after alpha-beta-depleted transplantation in children. TCRdb processed the PCR reads anew with MiXCR; each CDR3 protein has one entry. The data hold roughly 500,000 distinct CDR3 sequences, with 32% observed a single time. This specimen consisted of PBMCs from the stem cell graft donor, obtained from the stem cell graft. The origin of the receptors is a human donor who donated a stem cell graft to a child with aplastic anemia. The CDR3 runs from the conserved cysteine through the conserved F or W. The order of the fields is J gene, clone size, V gene, D gene, CDR3 DNA, CDR3 protein. The D gene is left open where the match is weak. A row's size may be missing; if present it is once, few, many or a size class.

>TRBJ2-1|NA|TRBV28|TRBD2
TGTGCCAGTTTAGCGGGAGGGCCGGGTGAGCAGTTCTTC
CASLAGGPGEQFF
>TRBJ1-1|NA|TRBV20-1|NA
TGCAGTGCTCGACAGACTACTGAAGCTTTCTTT
CSARQTTEAFF
>TRBJ2-1|NA|TRBV12-3/TRBV12-4|NA
TGTGCCAGCAGTCTTACTAAAGCGGGCCCTAACAATGAGCAGTTCTTC
CASSLTKAGPNNEQFF
>TRBJ2-2|many|TRBV12-3/TRBV12-4|NA
TGTGCCAGCAGTTCCGGGACCGGGGAGCTGTTTTTT
CASSSGTGELFF
>TRBJ2-1|NA|TRBV9|TRBD2
TGTGCCAGCAGCGTCGATGCTAGCGGGATATACAATGAGCAGTTCTTC
CASSVDASGIYNEQFF
>TRBJ1-1|NA|TRBV9|NA
TGTGCCACCAGCGTAGATGGTTGGGACACTGAAGCTTTCTTT
CATSVDGWDTEAFF
>TRBJ1-1|NA|TRBV28|TRBD1
TGTGCCAGCAGTCTTTCCAGGGGGTTGACTGAAGCTTTCTTT
CASSLSRGLTEAFF
>TRBJ2-3|NA|TRBV20-1|TRBD1
TGCAGTGCTAGATTGGGGACAGGGCGAGCGGCAGATACGCAGTATTTT
CSARLGTGRAADTQYF
>TRBJ1-5|few|TRBV5-1|NA
TGCGCCAGCAGGTGCCAGAGGTGTAATCAGCCCCAGCATTTT
CASRCQRCNQPQHF
>TRBJ2-3|NA|TRBV20-1|TRBD2
TGCAGTGCTAGCCCCGGGACTAGCGGCAATACGCAGTATTTT
CSASPGTSGNTQYF
>TRBJ2-7|NA|TRBV6-5|NA
TGTGCCAGCAGTTACCAGGGTTCCGGCGAGCAGTACTTC
CASSYQGSGEQYF
>TRBJ1-2|NA|TRBV7-2|NA
TGTGCCAGCAGCTTAGATGGGGGGCGCGGGTATGGCTACACCTTC
CASSLDGGRGYGYTF